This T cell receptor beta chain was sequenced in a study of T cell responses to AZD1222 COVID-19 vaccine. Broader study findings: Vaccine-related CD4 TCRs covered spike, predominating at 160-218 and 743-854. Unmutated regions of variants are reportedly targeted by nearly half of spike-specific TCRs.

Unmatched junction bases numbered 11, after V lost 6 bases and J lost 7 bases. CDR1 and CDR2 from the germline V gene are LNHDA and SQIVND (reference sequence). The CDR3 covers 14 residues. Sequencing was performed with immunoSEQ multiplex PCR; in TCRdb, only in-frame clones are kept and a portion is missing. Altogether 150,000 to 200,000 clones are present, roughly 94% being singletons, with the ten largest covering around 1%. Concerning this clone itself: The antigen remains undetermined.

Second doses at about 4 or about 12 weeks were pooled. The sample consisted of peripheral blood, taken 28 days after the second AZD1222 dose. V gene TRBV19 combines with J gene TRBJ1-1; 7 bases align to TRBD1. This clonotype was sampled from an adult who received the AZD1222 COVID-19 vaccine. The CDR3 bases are TGTGCCAGTAGGTACGACAGGGTGAAAAATGAAGCTTTCTTT. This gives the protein CASRYDRVKNEAFF.